These T cell receptor beta chains were read from a single sample in a study of blood T cell repertoires in COVID-19. Generated by immunoSEQ multiplex PCR, the TCRdb table keeps only in-frame clones and is missing some. The sample has around 45,000 clones, about 80% seen once. Sequencing was carried out using peripheral blood. The receptor source for this set is an older woman with acute or convalescent COVID-19. The CDR3 runs from the conserved cysteine through the conserved F or W. The D gene is left open where the match is weak. The listing skips clone size in some rows; elsewhere it reads once, few, many or a size class.

D	V	length	size	J	DNA	CDR3
TRBD2	TRBV7-3	17	NA	TRBJ2-1	TGTGCCAGCAGCCCCCGGGGGGGCGCCAGCTCCTACAATGAGCAGTTCTTC	CASSPRGGASSYNEQFF
TRBD2	TRBV9	15	NA	TRBJ2-1	TGTGCCAGCAGCGTAACGGGGGGTCCCGGTAATGAGCAGTTCTTC	CASSVTGGPGNEQFF
NA	TRBV2	12	NA	TRBJ1-1	TGTGCCAGCAGTGAAGGGGCCAGGGGAGCTTTCTTT	CASSEGARGAFF
NA	TRBV27	12	NA	TRBJ2-7	TGTGCCAGCCTCACCCTGGAGGGGGAGCAGTACTTC	CASLTLEGEQYF
NA	TRBV20-1	13	NA	TRBJ2-7	TGCAGTGCTAGTTTCAGGGGTCTGGACGAGCAGTACTTC	CSASFRGLDEQYF
NA	TRBV3-1/TRBV3-2	16	NA	TRBJ1-6	TGTGCCAGCAGCCAACCCTCCACAGGATATAATTCACCCCTCCACTTT	CASSQPSTGYNSPLHF
NA	TRBV11-3	15	NA	TRBJ2-1	TGTGCCAGCAGCTTAGGGGGCCAGAGTGGGTATGAGCAGTTCTTC	CASSLGGQSGYEQFF
NA	TRBV7-4	18	NA	TRBJ2-7	TGTGCCAGCAGCAGCACAGGGATGGTGGATCTTAGCTCCTACGAGCAGTACTTC	CASSSTGMVDLSSYEQYF
NA	TRBV10-3	13	NA	TRBJ1-5	TGTGCCATCAGTGAGAACAGCTTAGAGCCCCAGCATTTT	CAISENSLEPQHF
TRBD1	TRBV10-3	13	medium-sized	TRBJ2-5	TGTGCCTCTGGGGACAGGGACGGAGAGACCCAGTACTTC	CASGDRDGETQYF
NA	TRBV5-6	13	NA	TRBJ2-2	TGTGCCAGCAGACTCGGTAGCACCGGGGAGCTGTTTTTT	CASRLGSTGELFF
TRBD1	TRBV15	16	NA	TRBJ2-3	TGTGCCACCAGGAGCCGGCCCGGACAGGGGCCAGATACGCAGTATTTT	CATRSRPGQGPDTQYF
TRBD1	TRBV6-5	16	once	TRBJ2-7	TGTGCCAGCAGTTACTTTGGGACAGGGGGGACCTACGAGCAGTACTTC	CASSYFGTGGTYEQYF
TRBD1	TRBV5-1	15	NA	TRBJ1-2	TGCGCCAGCAGCACTGCAGGGGGCGCGGGTATCGGCTACACCTTC	CASSTAGGAGIGYTF
TRBD1	TRBV24-1	15	NA	TRBJ2-3	TGTGCCACCAGTGATATAGGGACAGGGGCAGATACGCAGTATTTT	CATSDIGTGADTQYF
TRBD1	TRBV6-5	13	NA	TRBJ1-2	TGTGCCAGCAGTCGAACAGGGGACTATGGCTACACCTTC	CASSRTGDYGYTF
TRBD1	TRBV7-3	14	NA	TRBJ2-7	TGTGCCAGCAGGCCCGGGACAGGGACCAACGAGCAGTACTTC	CASRPGTGTNEQYF
NA	TRBV29-1	12	NA	TRBJ1-2	TGCAGCGTTGAAGATCAAGGGGGAGGCTACACCTTC	CSVEDQGGGYTF
NA	TRBV5-6	14	NA	TRBJ1-5	TGTGCCAGCAGCTTCCGCGCAGGTAATCAGCCCCAGCATTTT	CASSFRAGNQPQHF
NA	TRBV19	11	NA	TRBJ1-1	TGTGCCAGCAGAATTAACACTGAAGCTTTCTTT	CASRINTEAFF
NA	TRBV10-3	13	NA	TRBJ2-7	TGTGCCACCACGGAGGGGGCTTCCTACGAGCAGTACTTC	CATTEGASYEQYF
NA	TRBV4-1	15	NA	TRBJ1-1	TGCGCCAGCAGCCACCTAGGAAGGAGGGACACTGAAGCTTTCTTT	CASSHLGRRDTEAFF
TRBD2	TRBV6-5	14	NA	TRBJ2-7	TGTGCCAGCAGCGAGCGGGGGGGATACTTCGAGCAGTACTTC	CASSERGGYFEQYF
TRBD2	TRBV3-1/TRBV3-2	15	few	TRBJ2-2	TGTGCCAGCAGCCAGCGGGGGGGGAACACCGGGGAGCTGTTTTTT	CASSQRGGNTGELFF
NA	TRBV12-3/TRBV12-4	13	NA	TRBJ1-2	TGTGCCAGCAGTCTTCCAGGAGGGGCTGGCTACACCTTC	CASSLPGGAGYTF
NA	TRBV3-1/TRBV3-2	14	NA	TRBJ2-5	TGTGCCAGCAGCTCTCCCGGGCGGGGAGAGACCCAGTACTTC	CASSSPGRGETQYF
TRBD1	TRBV27	15	once	TRBJ1-2	TGTGCCAGCAGTTTGACAGGGGTCAATGCCTATGGCTACACCTTC	CASSLTGVNAYGYTF
NA	TRBV29-1	11	NA	TRBJ1-1	TGCAGCGTTGACAGGAACACTGAAGCTTTCTTT	CSVDRNTEAFF
TRBD1	TRBV19	12	NA	TRBJ1-2	TGTGCCGCGACCGACAGGGCCGATGGCTACACCTTC	CAATDRADGYTF
NA	TRBV10-1	14	NA	TRBJ1-1	TGCGCCAGCAGTGAGTCGGGCAAGAACACTGAAGCTTTCTTT	CASSESGKNTEAFF
TRBD1	TRBV27	11	once	TRBJ2-1	TGTGCCAGCAGTTACACAGGGGTAGAGTTCTTC	CASSYTGVEFF
NA	TRBV18	13	NA	TRBJ2-3	TGTGCCAGCTCACGCAGGGGCACAGATACGCAGTATTTT	CASSRRGTDTQYF
NA	TRBV27	16	NA	TRBJ1-3	TGTGCCAGCAGTTTATCGTGGCCGGGCTCTGGAAACACCATATATTTT	CASSLSWPGSGNTIYF
NA	TRBV7-8	14	NA	TRBJ2-3	TGTGCCAGCAGCCAAGGACAGAACACAGATACGCAGTATTTT	CASSQGQNTDTQYF
TRBD1	TRBV11-2	16	NA	TRBJ2-2	TGTGCCAGCAGCTCTTCGACAGGGTTAAACACCGGGGAGCTGTTTTTT	CASSSSTGLNTGELFF
TRBD1	TRBV9	17	NA	TRBJ2-1	TGTGCCAGCAGCGTTGACCCCGGGACAGGGGTAAAAAATGAGCAGTTCTTC	CASSVDPGTGVKNEQFF
NA	TRBV3-1/TRBV3-2	15	few	TRBJ2-7	TGTGCCAGCAGCTCCGAACCGGGGGGCTATTACGAGCAGTACTTC	CASSSEPGGYYEQYF
NA	TRBV30	13	NA	TRBJ2-7	TGTGCCTGGAGAAGGGGACAATCGACAGAGCAGTACTTC	CAWRRGQSTEQYF
NA	TRBV6-6	14	large	TRBJ1-6	TGTGCCAGCAGTTACGTCAACTATAATTCACCCCTCCACTTT	CASSYVNYNSPLHF
TRBD1	TRBV4-2	12	NA	TRBJ2-7	TGTGCCAGCAGCCCCGGGACAGTGGAGCAGTACTTC	CASSPGTVEQYF
TRBD1	TRBV3-1/TRBV3-2	16	NA	TRBJ1-6	TGTGCCAGCAGCCAAGATCCGACAGGGTGGAATTCACCCCTCCACTTT	CASSQDPTGWNSPLHF
NA	TRBV5-1	15	NA	TRBJ1-1	TGCGCCAGCAGCTTGGCCTACGGTTCGGACACTGAAGCTTTCTTT	CASSLAYGSDTEAFF
TRBD1	TRBV5-6	15	NA	TRBJ1-3	TGTGCCAGCAGCTTGAGGACAGGGGCTGGAAACACCATATATTTT	CASSLRTGAGNTIYF
NA	TRBV2	18	NA	TRBJ1-3	TGTGCCAGCAGTCAGATGGGCAGCCGCTCCATCCCTGGAAACACCATATATTTT	CASSQMGSRSIPGNTIYF
NA	TRBV15	14	many	TRBJ1-2	TGTGCCACCAGCAGAGATCTAGGGGTGAGTGGCTACACCTTC	CATSRDLGVSGYTF
NA	TRBV11-2	16	NA	TRBJ2-1	TGTGCCAGCAGCCCACGGGACTTCCCTCCCTACAATGAGCAGTTCTTC	CASSPRDFPPYNEQFF
NA	TRBV7-9	16	few	TRBJ2-6	TGTGCCAGCAGCTTAGTCGTAGCAGCTGGGGCCAACGTCCTGACTTTC	CASSLVVAAGANVLTF
NA	TRBV2	15	NA	TRBJ1-2	TGTGCCAGCAGTGAATTCGACGGGGGATTAGATGGCTACACCTTC	CASSEFDGGLDGYTF
TRBD1	TRBV6-1	15	NA	TRBJ2-6	TGTGCCAGCAGGTCAGGGGGTTCGGGGGCCAACGTCCTGACTTTC	CASRSGGSGANVLTF
TRBD1	TRBV10-3	14	NA	TRBJ2-2	TGTGCCATCAGTGAGGAGGGGGCGCCAGGGGAGCTGTTTTTT	CAISEEGAPGELFF
TRBD1	TRBV19	15	NA	TRBJ1-4	TGTGCCAGTAGTACTCGAGGGGGCCCAACGGAAAAACTGTTTTTT	CASSTRGGPTEKLFF
NA	TRBV6-5	14	NA	TRBJ1-1	TGTGCCAGCAGAAAGGGACATACGAACACTGAAGCTTTCTTT	CASRKGHTNTEAFF
TRBD1	TRBV5-1	15	NA	TRBJ1-2	TGCGCCAGCAGCAGGAACCCGGGACAGGGGTCTGGCTACACCTTC	CASSRNPGQGSGYTF
TRBD1	TRBV27	14	NA	TRBJ1-1	TGTGCCAGCAAAAGGGACAGTGGACCGACTGAAGCTTTCTTT	CASKRDSGPTEAFF
TRBD1	TRBV6-4	14	NA	TRBJ2-2	TGTGCCAGCAGCCCACAGGGGGTCACCGGGGAGCTGTTTTTT	CASSPQGVTGELFF
TRBD1	TRBV27	17	NA	TRBJ1-6	TGTGCCAGCAAAACCCAACAGGGGGCCTCCTATAATTCACCCCTCCACTTT	CASKTQQGASYNSPLHF
TRBD2	TRBV6-7	14	NA	TRBJ2-2	TGTGCCAGCACAGCGGGGGGTAAAACCGGGGAGCTGTTTTTT	CASTAGGKTGELFF
NA	TRBV5-1	14	NA	TRBJ1-1	TGCGCCAGCAGCTTGGTTAAGCCGGACACTGAAGCTTTCTTT	CASSLVKPDTEAFF